This TCR beta chain emerged from a study of response to subunit inactivated influenza vaccine. Study-level results: New T cells are recruited in small numbers by each seasonal influenza vaccination, according to the authors' suggestion.

MiXCR was run by TCRdb on the RT-PCR reads, yielding one entry per CDR3 protein. Of about 700,000 distinct CDR3 sequences in the sample, around 14% were seen once. CDR3 length: 14 amino acids. Trimming pared 5 bases from V and 1 base from J, leaving 11 bases between. There are a few counts of this clonotype. What it binds is unknown. The rearrangement uses TRBV12-3 or TRBV12-4 and TRBJ1-1; no clear D. This sequence was found in a man aged 50-60 years who received an inactivated influenza vaccine. This sample comprised PBMCs from blood, obtained less than 15 days before vaccination. DNA for the CDR3: TGTGCCAGCAGTCCCGTTGGGGAGAACACTGAAGCTTTCTTT. This gives the protein CASSPVGENTEAFF.